Included here is one T cell receptor (beta chain) sequence, with context. Its target antigen remains unknown. There are no base qualities to consult, and no much larger clone falls within one base. The trial excluded patients who had a history of autoimmune disease or were on systemic immunosuppression. In every dose cohort, peripheral blood was drawn for TCR sequencing at baseline, cycle 4 day 1, and cycle 7 day 1. The samples were drawn from a first-in-human, open-label, multicenter phase I dose-escalation trial of ivuxolimab. Adults with locally advanced or metastatic head and neck squamous cell, hepatocellular, melanoma or renal cell carcinoma were enrolled in the trial. Before TCR sequencing, CD4+ and CD8+ T cells were separately sorted from peripheral blood. This sample stems from a study of OX40 agonist ivuxolimab in advanced cancers. Regarding the study in general: Ivuxolimab was a fully human IgG2 agonistic monoclonal antibody targeting the costimulatory receptor OX40 (CD134). Prior anti-PD-1, anti-PD-L1 or anti-CTLA-4 therapy was permitted, and checkpoint inhibitors had been received by about two fifths of dose-escalation patients. Intravenous ivuxolimab was administered to patients every 2 weeks at six dose levels: 0.01, 0.1, 0.3, 1.5, 3 and 10 mg/kg. Peripheral TCRbeta sequencing was intended to test whether TCR sequence diversity was altered and clonal T-cell expansion was caused by ivuxolimab. Partial responses occurred in three dose-escalation patients: two with cutaneous melanoma and one with hepatocellular carcinoma. Of the roughly 52 dose-escalation patients, hepatocellular carcinoma was present in roughly 19, melanoma in approximately 15, renal cell carcinoma in 9 and head and neck cancer in 9. The dose-escalation cohort was roughly 80% male with a mean age of around 62 years, ranging from roughly 23 to 90. The monotherapy dose-escalation portion (N ≈ 50 patients) of the phase I ivuxolimab trial is reported in the paper.

Beyond this particular receptor, the publication reports: The antigen specificity of the clonally expanded peripheral T cells was not determined. At doses of 0.1 to 3.0 mg/kg, clonal expansion of both CD4+ and CD8+ T cells in blood was seen between baseline and week 6. Low levels of normalized T-cell clonal expansion were also seen in some patients who did not respond. In the 0.1-3.0 mg/kg groups, partial responders were among the patients with the lowest normalized peripheral clonal expansion, particularly in CD8+ T cells. After ivuxolimab, more expanded clones were found on average in CD8+ T cells than in CD4+ T cells.

Genomic DNA was extracted from sorted cells for sequencing of the TCRbeta CDR3 region. The immunoSEQ Assay was used for sequencing of TCRbeta CDR3 regions. TCRdb took over this immuneACCESS table, retaining in-frame rearrangements with V and J assigned. Such tables are incomplete; in checked studies, under half of the missing clones stem from an unresolved V gene, and the remainder is unexplained. Recorded for this sample are some 74,000 clones; around 85% of them occurred a single time. Together, the top ten hold over 3% of the sample. This sample comprised CD4+ or CD8+ T cells sorted from blood, obtained in a trial of the OX40 agonist ivuxolimab. The TCR sequence derives from an adult with an advanced solid tumor such as melanoma, head and neck, liver or kidney cancer.

The CDR3 corresponds to CASSPEIQGTETQYF. The DNA sequence is as follows: TGTGCCAGCTCACCCGAAATACAGGGGACAGAGACCCAGTACTTC. The V gene is TRBV18 and the J gene is TRBJ2-5; 7 bases in the junction line up with TRBD1. The CDR3 spans 15 residues, from the cysteine through the phenylalanine. Only the CDR3 DNA is retained, 45 bases long and in frame from the first base. Germline trimming: 3 bases from V, 4 bases from J; junction bases outside gene matches: 8. CDR1 and CDR2 are read off the germline V gene as KGHSH and LQKENI.